Presented here are 14 T cell receptor beta chains from one specimen sequenced in a study of blood T cell repertoires in COVID-19. Clones were sequenced by immunoSEQ multiplex PCR, and TCRdb holds only the in-frame ones, with some missing. The sample comprises 110,000 or so clones, approximately 84% of which are singletons, and about 1.4% rests with the top ten. Sequencing used peripheral blood. All receptors derive from a man in his forties or fifties with acute or convalescent COVID-19.

The chain employs TRBV11-2 and TRBJ1-2, with D unclear. Trimming took off 2 bases at V and 2 bases at J, with 6 bases between the two ends. CDR1 is SGHAT, CDR2 FQNNGV, per germline. This CDR3 contains 13 residues. In DNA form, the CDR3 reads TGTGCCAGCAGCTTATCCAGGAACTATGGCTACACCTTC. It specifies CASSLSRNYGYTF.

The V call is TRBV5-8, the J call TRBJ1-5, with unresolved D. Trimming left V 2 bases short and J 6 bases short, with 15 bases between. The length of the CDR3 is 15 residues. Germline V gene data show CDR1 as SGHTS and CDR2 as YDEGEE. CDR3 DNA: TGTGCCAGCAGCTTTGAGATGAGGGATACTCAGCCCCAGCATTTT. Protein: CASSFEMRDTQPQHF. Full variable domain (outside the CDR3, taken from reference TRBV5-8 and TRBJ1-5): EAGVTQSPTHLIKTRGQQATLRCSPISGHTSVYWYQQALGLGLQFLLWYDEGEERNRGNFPPRFSGRQFPNYSSELNVNALELEDSALYLCASSFEMRDTQPQHFGDGTRLSIL.

This chain uses TRBV30 with TRBJ1-5; D call uncertain. CDR3 size: 14 residues. Germline-derived CDR1 and CDR2 are GTSNPN and SVGIG (reference sequence). V lost 0 bases and J lost 0, with 6 bases in between. The CDR3: CAWSVLDSNQPQHF. CDR3 nucleotides: TGTGCCTGGAGTGTATTAGATAGCAATCAGCCCCAGCATTTT.

This chain connects TRBV18 to TRBJ2-1; D is uncertain. The V and J ends lost 2 bases and 0 bases respectively, with 14 bases between them. This CDR3 is 17 amino acids long. From germline, CDR1 is KGHSH and CDR2 LQKENI. CDR3 amino acids: CASSPMEQPSSYNEQFF. The DNA for the CDR3 is TGTGCCAGCTCACCAATGGAGCAGCCGAGCTCCTACAATGAGCAGTTCTTC.

The rearrangement links TRBV10-3 to TRBJ2-4, with 9 bases identical to TRBD2. The CDR3 extends over 14 amino acids. V shed 4 bases and J 7 bases; nucleotides not matched to a gene: 5. Germline CDR1 and CDR2: ENHRY and SYGVKD. CDR3 sequence: CAISGRLADNIQYF. CDR3 DNA: TGTGCCATCAGTGGCCGACTAGCGGATAACATTCAGTACTTC.

This chain links TRBV30 with TRBJ1-6; 10 nucleotides match TRBD1. CDR1 is GTSNPN and CDR2 is SVGIG in the germline V gene (reference sequence). This CDR3 is 13 amino acids long. V shed 5 bases, J shed 7 bases, and the junction held 2 bases outside the gene matches. Here the CDR3 DNA reads TGTGCCTGGGCGGGACAGGGGAATTCACCCCTCCACTTT. As protein: CAWAGQGNSPLHF.

This clone was picked up one time. This chain joins TRBV12-3 or TRBV12-4 and TRBJ1-3, with 7 positions matching TRBD1. There are 13 residues in the CDR3. Losses at the gene ends were 8 bases for V and 4 bases for J; bases not matched to a gene: 5. This CDR3 reads CASRGQIGNTIYF. DNA of the CDR3: TGTGCCAGCCGGGGACAGATCGGAAACACCATATATTTT.

V gene TRBV3-1 (or the pseudogene TRBV3-2) combines with J gene TRBJ1-1; D unclear. The germline V gene has CDR1 LGHDT and CDR2 YNNKEL (reference sequence). Trimming shortened V by 2 bases and J by 6 bases, and 13 bases separated the two germline ends. The CDR3 contains 14 residues. CDR3 bases: TGTGCCAGCAGCCAATCCGGGGATAGGTCTGAAGCTTTCTTT. This encodes CASSQSGDRSEAFF.

The J gene is TRBJ2-5, the V gene TRBV3-1 (or the pseudogene TRBV3-2); 9 bases map to TRBD2. This CDR3 is 16 amino acids long. The J segment lost 6 bases and the V segment lost 1 base, leaving 9 bases of the junction unmatched. Germline CDR1 LGHDT, CDR2 YNNKEL (reference sequence). The CDR3 spells CASSQVGLAGIQTQYF. The CDR3 DNA follows: TGTGCCAGCAGCCAAGTGGGGCTAGCGGGAATACAGACCCAGTACTTC.

The chain uses TRBV10-3 and TRBJ2-6; TRBD1 matches 10 bases. V lost 9 bases to trimming and J lost 0 bases; unmatched junction nucleotides: 2. Germline V CDR1 and CDR2: ENHRY, SYGVKD. The CDR3 sequence is 15 residues long. CDR3 in amino acids: CAMGQGNSGANVLTF. The CDR3, as DNA: TGTGCCATGGGACAGGGGAACTCTGGGGCCAACGTCCTGACTTTC.

The V gene is TRBV6-5, the J gene TRBJ1-4, with D perhaps TRBD1 (6 bases). Deletions cut 0 bases from V and 5 bases from J, with 10 bases between. This CDR3 comprises 15 residues. CDR1 MNHEY and CDR2 SVGAGI come from the germline V gene. The CDR3 nucleotides read TGTGCCAGCAGTTACTCGGGGGGGCGCAATGAAAAACTGTTTTTT. It specifies CASSYSGGRNEKLFF.

The chain couples TRBV9 to TRBJ1-5; TRBD1 might be the D (5 bases). This CDR3 region has 15 residues. V gave up 3 bases and J gave up 7 bases, with 17 bases separating them. Looked up from germline, CDR1 is SGDLS and CDR2 is YYNGEE. This CDR3 is CASSAGAGSRQPQHF. CDR3 coding DNA: TGTGCCAGCAGCGCTGGGGCAGGGTCTCGGCAGCCCCAGCATTTT.

The CDR3 sequence is CASSPDRGGTEAFF. DNA for the CDR3: TGTGCCAGCAGCCCGGACAGGGGTGGCACTGAAGCTTTCTTT. The V call is TRBV11-2, the J call TRBJ1-1, with 9 bases matching TRBD1. This CDR3 region has 14 residues. Germline V gene sequence: CDR1 SGHAT, CDR2 FQNNGV. Trimming cost V 5 bases and J 4 bases; bases outside gene matches: 5. The variable domain in full, with the rest retrieved from reference TRBV11-2 and TRBJ1-1, is EAGVAQSPRYKIIEKRQSVAFWCNPISGHATLYWYQQILGQGPKLLIQFQNNGVVDDSQLPKDRFSAERLKGVDSTLKIQPAKLEDSAVYLCASSPDRGGTEAFFGQGTRLTVV.

This sequence joins TRBV5-1 and TRBJ2-2, with D possibly being TRBD1 (6 bases). The length of the CDR3 is 15 residues. Germline CDR1 SGHRS, CDR2 YFSETQ. Trimming left V 4 bases short and J 3 bases short, with 13 bases between. The CDR3 here is CASSQGQRHTGELFF. CDR3 bases: TGCGCCAGCAGCCAAGGACAGAGGCACACCGGGGAGCTGTTTTTT.